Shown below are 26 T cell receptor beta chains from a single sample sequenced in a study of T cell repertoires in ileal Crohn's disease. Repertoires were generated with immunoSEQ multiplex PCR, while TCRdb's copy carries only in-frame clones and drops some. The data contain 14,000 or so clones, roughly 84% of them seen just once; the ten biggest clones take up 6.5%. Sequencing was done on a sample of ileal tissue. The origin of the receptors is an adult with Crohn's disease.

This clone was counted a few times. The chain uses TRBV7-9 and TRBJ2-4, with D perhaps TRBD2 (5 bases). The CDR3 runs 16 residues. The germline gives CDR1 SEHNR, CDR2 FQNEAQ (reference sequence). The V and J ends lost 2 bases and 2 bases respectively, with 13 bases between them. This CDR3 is CASSLRSGQTKNIQYF. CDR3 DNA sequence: TGTGCCAGCAGCTTAAGAAGCGGCCAAACCAAAAACATTCAGTACTTC.

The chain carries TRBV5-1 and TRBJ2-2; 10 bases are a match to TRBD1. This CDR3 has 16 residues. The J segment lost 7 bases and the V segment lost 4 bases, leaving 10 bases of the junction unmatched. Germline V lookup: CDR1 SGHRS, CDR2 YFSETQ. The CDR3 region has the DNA TGCGCCAGCAGCCCTGGTAGGACAGGGGGTATCGGGGAGCTGTTTTTT. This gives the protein CASSPGRTGGIGELFF.

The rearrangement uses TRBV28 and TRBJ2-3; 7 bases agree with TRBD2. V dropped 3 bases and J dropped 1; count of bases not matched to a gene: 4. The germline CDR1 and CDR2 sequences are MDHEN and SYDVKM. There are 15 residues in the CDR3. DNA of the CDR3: TGTGCCAGCAGTTTGGGGGGGTTGGGCACAGATACGCAGTATTTT. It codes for CASSLGGLGTDTQYF.

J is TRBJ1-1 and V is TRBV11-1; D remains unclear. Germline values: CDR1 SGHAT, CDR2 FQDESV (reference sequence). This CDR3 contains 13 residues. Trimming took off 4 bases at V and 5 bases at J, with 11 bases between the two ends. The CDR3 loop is CASSSWEGTEAFF. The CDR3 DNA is TGTGCCAGCAGCTCCTGGGAGGGTACTGAAGCTTTCTTT.

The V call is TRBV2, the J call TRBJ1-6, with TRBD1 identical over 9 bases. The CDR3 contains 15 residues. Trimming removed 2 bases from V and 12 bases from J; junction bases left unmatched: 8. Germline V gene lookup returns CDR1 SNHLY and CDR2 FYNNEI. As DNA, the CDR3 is TGTGCCAGCAGTGAAAGTCGGGACAGGGTTATACCCCTCCACTTT. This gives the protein CASSESRDRVIPLHF.

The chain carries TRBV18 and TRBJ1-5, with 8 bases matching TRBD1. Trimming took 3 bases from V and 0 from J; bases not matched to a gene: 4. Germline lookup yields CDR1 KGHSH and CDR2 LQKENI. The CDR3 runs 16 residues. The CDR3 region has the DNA TGTGCCAGCTCACCCGGGGACAGGATTAGCAATCAGCCCCAGCATTTT. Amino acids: CASSPGDRISNQPQHF.

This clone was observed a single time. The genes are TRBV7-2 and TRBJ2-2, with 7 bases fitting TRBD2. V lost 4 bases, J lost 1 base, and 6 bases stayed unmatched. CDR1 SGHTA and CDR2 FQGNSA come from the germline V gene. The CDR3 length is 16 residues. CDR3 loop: CASSWGGSGNTGELFF. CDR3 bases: TGTGCCAGCAGCTGGGGGGGTAGCGGGAACACCGGGGAGCTGTTTTTT.

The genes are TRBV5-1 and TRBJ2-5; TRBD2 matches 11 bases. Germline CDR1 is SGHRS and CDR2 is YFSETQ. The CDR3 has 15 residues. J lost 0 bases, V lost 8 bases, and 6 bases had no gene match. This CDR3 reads CASRTSGLNQETQYF. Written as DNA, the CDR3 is TGCGCCAGTCGGACTAGCGGGCTAAACCAAGAGACCCAGTACTTC.

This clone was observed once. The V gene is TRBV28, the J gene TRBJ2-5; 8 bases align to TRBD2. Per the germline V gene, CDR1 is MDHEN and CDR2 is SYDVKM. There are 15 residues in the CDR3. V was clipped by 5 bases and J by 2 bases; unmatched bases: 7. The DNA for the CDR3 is TGTGCCAGCAGTCAAACTACTAGCGGTCAAGAGACCCAGTACTTC. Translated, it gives CASSQTTSGQETQYF.

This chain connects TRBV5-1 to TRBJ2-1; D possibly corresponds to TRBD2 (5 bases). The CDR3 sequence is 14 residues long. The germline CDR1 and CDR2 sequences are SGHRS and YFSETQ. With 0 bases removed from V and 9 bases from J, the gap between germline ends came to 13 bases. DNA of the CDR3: TGCGCCAGCAGCTTGGACGGGATAGAAGGTGAGCAGTTCTTC. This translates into CASSLDGIEGEQFF.

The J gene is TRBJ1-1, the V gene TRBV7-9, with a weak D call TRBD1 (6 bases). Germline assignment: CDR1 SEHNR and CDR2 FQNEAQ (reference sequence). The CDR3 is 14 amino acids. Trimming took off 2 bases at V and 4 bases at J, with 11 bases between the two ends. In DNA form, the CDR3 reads TGTGCCAGCAGCTTAATGGGGGCGCCCACTGAAGCTTTCTTT. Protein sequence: CASSLMGAPTEAFF.

CDR3 loop: CASSLGLAATASTDTQYF. CDR3 DNA sequence: TGTGCCAGCAGTCTGGGACTAGCGGCCACAGCTAGCACAGATACGCAGTATTTT. The chain joins TRBV6-4 to TRBJ2-3; 11 bases fit TRBD2. J gave up 0 bases and V 5 bases, and 10 bases lay outside the gene matches. In germline, CDR1 is MRHNA, CDR2 SNTAGT. This CDR3 has 18 residues.

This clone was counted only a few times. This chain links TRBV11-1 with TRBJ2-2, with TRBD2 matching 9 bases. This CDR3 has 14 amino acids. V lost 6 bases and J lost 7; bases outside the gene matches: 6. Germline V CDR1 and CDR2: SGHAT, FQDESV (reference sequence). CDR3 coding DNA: TGTGCCAGCAGGAAGCGGGGGGAGGACGGGGAGCTGTTTTTT. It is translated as CASRKRGEDGELFF. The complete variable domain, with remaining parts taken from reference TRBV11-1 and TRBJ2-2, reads EAEVAQSPRYKITEKSQAVAFWCDPISGHATLYWYRQILGQGPELLVQFQDESVVDDSQLPKDRFSAERLKGVDSTLKIQPAELGDSAMYLCASRKRGEDGELFFGEGSRLTVL.

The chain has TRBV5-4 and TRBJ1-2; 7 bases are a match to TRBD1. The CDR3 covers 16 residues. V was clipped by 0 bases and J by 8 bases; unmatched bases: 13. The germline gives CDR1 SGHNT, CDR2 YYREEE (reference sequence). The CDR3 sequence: CASSLAVTGAQMGYTF. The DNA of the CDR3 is TGTGCCAGCAGCTTGGCTGTTACAGGGGCCCAGATGGGCTACACCTTC. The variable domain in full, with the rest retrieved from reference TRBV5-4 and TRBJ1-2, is ETGVTQSPTHLIKTRGQQVTLRCSSQSGHNTVSWYQQALGQGPQFIFQYYREEENGRGNFPPRFSGLQFPNYSSELNVNALELDDSALYLCASSLAVTGAQMGYTFGSGTRLTVV.

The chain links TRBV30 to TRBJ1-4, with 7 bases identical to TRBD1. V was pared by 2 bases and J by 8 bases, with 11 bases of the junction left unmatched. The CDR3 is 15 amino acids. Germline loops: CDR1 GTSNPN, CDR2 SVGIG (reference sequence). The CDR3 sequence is CAWSPGQRRGEKLFF. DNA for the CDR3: TGTGCCTGGAGTCCGGGACAGCGTCGGGGGGAAAAACTGTTTTTT. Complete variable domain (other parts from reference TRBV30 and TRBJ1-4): SQTIHQWPATLVQPVGSPLSLECTVEGTSNPNLYWYRQAAGRGLQLLFYSVGIGQISSEVPQNLSASRPQDRQFILSSKKLLLSDSGFYLCAWSPGQRRGEKLFFGSGTQLSVL.

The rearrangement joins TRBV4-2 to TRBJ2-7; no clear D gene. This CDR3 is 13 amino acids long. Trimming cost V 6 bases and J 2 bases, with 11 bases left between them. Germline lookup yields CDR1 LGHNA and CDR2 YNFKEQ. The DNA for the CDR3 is TGTGCCAGCAGTAACCAGATAACCTACGAGCAGTACTTC. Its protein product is CASSNQITYEQYF.

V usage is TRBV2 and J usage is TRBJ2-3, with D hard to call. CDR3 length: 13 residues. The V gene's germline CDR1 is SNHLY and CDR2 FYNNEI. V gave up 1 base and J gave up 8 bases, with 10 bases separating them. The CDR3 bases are TGTGCCAGCAGTGAAGTCGACGGAGTTACGCAGTATTTT. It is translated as CASSEVDGVTQYF.

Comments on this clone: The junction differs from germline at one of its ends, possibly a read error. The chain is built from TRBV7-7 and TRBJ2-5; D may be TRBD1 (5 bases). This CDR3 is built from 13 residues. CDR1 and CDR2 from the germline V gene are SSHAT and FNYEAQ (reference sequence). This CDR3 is CASTPDRKGTQYF. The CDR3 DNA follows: TGTGCTAGCACCCCCGACAGAAAGGGGACCCAGTACTTC. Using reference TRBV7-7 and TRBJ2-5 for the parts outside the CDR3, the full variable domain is GAGVSQSPRYKVTKRGQDVTLRCDPISSHATLYWYQQALGQGPEFLTYFNYEAQPDKSGLPSDRFSAERPEGSISTLTIQRTEQRDSAMYRCASTPDRKGTQYFGPGTRLLVL.

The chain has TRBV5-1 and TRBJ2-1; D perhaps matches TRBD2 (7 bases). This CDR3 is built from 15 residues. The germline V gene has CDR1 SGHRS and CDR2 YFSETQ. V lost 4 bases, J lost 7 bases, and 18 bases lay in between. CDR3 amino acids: CASSGGAGEGNEQFF. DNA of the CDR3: TGCGCCAGCAGCGGGGGCGCGGGAGAAGGAAATGAGCAGTTCTTC.

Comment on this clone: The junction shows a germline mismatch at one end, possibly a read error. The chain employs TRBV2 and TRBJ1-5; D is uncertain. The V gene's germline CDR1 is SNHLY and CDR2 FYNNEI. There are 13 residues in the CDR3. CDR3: CASREGQDQPQHF. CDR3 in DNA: TGTGCCAGCAGGGAAGGGCAGGATCAGCCCCAGCATTTT. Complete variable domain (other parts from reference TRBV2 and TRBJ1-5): EPEVTQTPSHQVTQMGQEVILRCVPISNHLYFYWYRQILGQKVEFLVSFYNNEISEKSEIFDDQFSVERPDGSNFTLKIRSTKLEDSAMYFCASREGQDQPQHFGDGTRLSIL.

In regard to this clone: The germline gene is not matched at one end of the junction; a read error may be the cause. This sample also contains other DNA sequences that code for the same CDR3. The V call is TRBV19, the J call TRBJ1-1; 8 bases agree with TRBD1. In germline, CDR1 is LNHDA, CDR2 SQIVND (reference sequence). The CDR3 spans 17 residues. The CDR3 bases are TGCGCCAGTAGTTTGTGTCAGGGGGCGCGTTGTAACACTGAAGCTTTCTTT. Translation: CASSLCQGARCNTEAFF.

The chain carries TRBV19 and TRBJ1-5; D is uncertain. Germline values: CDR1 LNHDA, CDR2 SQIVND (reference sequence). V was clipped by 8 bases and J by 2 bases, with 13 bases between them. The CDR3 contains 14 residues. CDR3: CASVPVMGNQPQHF. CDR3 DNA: TGTGCCAGTGTCCCGGTTATGGGCAATCAGCCCCAGCATTTT.

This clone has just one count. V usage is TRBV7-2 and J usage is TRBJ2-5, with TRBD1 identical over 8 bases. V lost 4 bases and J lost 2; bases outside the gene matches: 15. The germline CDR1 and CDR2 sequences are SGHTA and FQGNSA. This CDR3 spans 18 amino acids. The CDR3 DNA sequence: TGTGCCAGCAGCTCGGGAATCGACAGGGGCGACGGTCAAGAGACCCAGTACTTC. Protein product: CASSSGIDRGDGQETQYF.

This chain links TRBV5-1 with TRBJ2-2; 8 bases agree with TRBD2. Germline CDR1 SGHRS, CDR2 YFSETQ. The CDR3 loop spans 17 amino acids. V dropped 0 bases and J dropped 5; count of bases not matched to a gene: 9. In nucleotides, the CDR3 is TGCGCCAGCAGCTTGGCCATCCGGACGGGGGGGACCGGGGAGCTGTTTTTT. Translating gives CASSLAIRTGGTGELFF. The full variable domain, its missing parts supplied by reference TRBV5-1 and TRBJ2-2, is KAGVTQTPRYLIKTRGQQVTLSCSPISGHRSVSWYQQTPGQGLQFLFEYFSETQRNKGNFPGRFSGRQFSNSRSEMNVSTLELGDSALYLCASSLAIRTGGTGELFFGEGSRLTVL.

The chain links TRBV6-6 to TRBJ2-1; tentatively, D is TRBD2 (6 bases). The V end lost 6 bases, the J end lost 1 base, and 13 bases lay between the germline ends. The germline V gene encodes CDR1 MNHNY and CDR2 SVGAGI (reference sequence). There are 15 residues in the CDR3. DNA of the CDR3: TGTGCCAGCAGGGGGGGTATGGGGTCCTACAATGAGCAGTTCTTC. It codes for CASRGGMGSYNEQFF.

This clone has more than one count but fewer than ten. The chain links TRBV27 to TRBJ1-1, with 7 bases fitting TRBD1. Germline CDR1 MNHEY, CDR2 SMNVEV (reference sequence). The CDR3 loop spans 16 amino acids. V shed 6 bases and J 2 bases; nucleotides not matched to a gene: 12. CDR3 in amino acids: CASSRHPGQANTEAFF. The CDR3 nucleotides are TGTGCCAGCAGCCGACACCCCGGACAGGCAAACACTGAAGCTTTCTTT.